Included here is one T cell receptor beta chain sequence, with context. Germline CDR1 reads SGHKS; CDR2 reads YYEKEE (reference sequence). The V gene lost 3 bases and the J gene lost 5 bases, with 14 bases spanning the gap. The CDR3 is 14 amino acids. The protocol was immunoSEQ multiplex PCR, while the TCRdb copy is restricted to in-frame clones and leaves out a portion. This table has 65,000 to 90,000 clones, about 89% appearing once. These data are taken from a study of T cell changes during pregnancy in multiple sclerosis. The chain joins TRBV5-5 to TRBJ2-5, with a weak D call TRBD2 (5 bases). Sequencing used peripheral blood, obtained in the first trimester of pregnancy. This sequence was found in a female donor with multiple sclerosis, enrolled in a pregnancy study. The CDR3 DNA is TGTGCCAGCAGCTCCGAGACGGGAAGGGAGACCCAGTACTTC. This codes for CASSSETGRETQYF.